The table lists the clone carrying this T cell receptor (beta chain) with a few counts. One entry per CDR3 protein results from TCRdb running MiXCR on the 5' RACE reads. The sample yields some 190,000 distinct CDR3 sequences, around 18% seen once. This entry belongs to a study of T-cell memory formation after mild COVID-19. Germline-derived CDR1 and CDR2 are SEHNR and FQNEAQ (reference sequence). The CDR3 loop spans 13 amino acids. V was trimmed by 5 bases and J by 4 bases, leaving 11 bases between them. The specimen sequenced was PBMCs or a T cell subset sorted from them (not recorded which). The clonotype was recovered from an adult woman who had mild COVID-19 (a few samples of this study predate the infection). Cell type and time point are not known. The rearrangement links TRBV7-9 to TRBJ1-1; no clear D gene. The CDR3 loop reads CASSADGGTEAFF. The CDR3 nucleotides are TGTGCCAGCAGCGCCGATGGCGGCACTGAAGCTTTCTTT.